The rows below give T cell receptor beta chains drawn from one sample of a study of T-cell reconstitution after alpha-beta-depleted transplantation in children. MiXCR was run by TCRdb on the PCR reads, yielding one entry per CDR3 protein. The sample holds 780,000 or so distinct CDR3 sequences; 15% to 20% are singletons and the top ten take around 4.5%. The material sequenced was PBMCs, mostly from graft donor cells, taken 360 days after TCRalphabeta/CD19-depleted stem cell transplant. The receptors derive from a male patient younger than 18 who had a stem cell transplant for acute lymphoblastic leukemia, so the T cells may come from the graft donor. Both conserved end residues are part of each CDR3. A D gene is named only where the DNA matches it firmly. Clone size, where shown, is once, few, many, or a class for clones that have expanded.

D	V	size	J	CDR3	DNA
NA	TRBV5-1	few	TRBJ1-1	CASSGRAPEAFF	TGCGCCAGCAGCGGCAGGGCACCTGAAGCTTTCTTT
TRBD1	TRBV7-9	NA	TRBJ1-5	CASSSQTGTLDQPQHF	TGTGCCAGCAGCTCCCAGACAGGGACGCTTGATCAGCCCCAGCATTTT
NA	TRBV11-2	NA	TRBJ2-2	CASSLDRGGRANTGELFF	TGTGCCAGCAGCTTAGATAGGGGAGGTAGGGCGAACACCGGGGAGCTGTTTTTT
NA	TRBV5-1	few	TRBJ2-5	CASRGRQETQYF	TGCGCCAGCAGGGGACGCCAAGAGACCCAGTACTTC
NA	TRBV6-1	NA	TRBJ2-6	CASREWVPGANVLTF	TGTGCCAGCAGGGAGTGGGTCCCTGGGGCCAACGTCCTGACTTTC
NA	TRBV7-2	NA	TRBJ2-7	CASYNPGRRYEQYF	TGTGCCAGCTACAATCCGGGACGGAGATACGAGCAGTACTTC
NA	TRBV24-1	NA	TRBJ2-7	CATSDVGRNYEQYF	TGTGCCACCAGTGATGTGGGACGGAACTACGAGCAGTACTTC
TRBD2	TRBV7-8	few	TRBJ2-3	CASSLVGGSVTDTQYF	TGTGCCAGCAGCTTAGTGGGCGGGAGCGTAACAGATACGCAGTATTTT
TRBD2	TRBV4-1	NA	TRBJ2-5	CASSSPTSGRKETQYF	TGCGCCAGCAGCTCCCCGACTAGCGGGAGGAAGGAGACCCAGTACTTC
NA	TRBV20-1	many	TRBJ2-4	CSARGVGIQYF	TGCAGTGCCCGTGGGGTTGGCATTCAGTACTTC
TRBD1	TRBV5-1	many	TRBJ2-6	CASSTKTGTGANVLTF	TGCGCCAGCAGCACGAAGACAGGGACCGGGGCCAACGTCCTGACTTTC
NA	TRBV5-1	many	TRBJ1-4	CASTRGGGSEEKLFF	TGCGCCAGCACCCGAGGGGGGGGATCTGAGGAAAAACTGTTTTTT
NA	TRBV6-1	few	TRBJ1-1	CASRRGGNTEAFF	TGTGCCAGCAGAAGAGGGGGGAACACTGAAGCTTTCTTT
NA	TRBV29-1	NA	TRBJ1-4	CSVATGWPNEKLFF	TGCAGCGTGGCAACAGGGTGGCCTAATGAAAAACTGTTTTTT
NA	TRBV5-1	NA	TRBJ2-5	CASSLEETYKETQYF	TGCGCCAGCAGCTTGGAAGAGACGTATAAAGAGACCCAGTACTTC
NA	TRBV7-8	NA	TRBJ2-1	CASSPLGEQRRYDEQFF	TGTGCCAGCAGCCCCCTAGGTGAACAGCGGCGGTACGATGAGCAGTTCTTC
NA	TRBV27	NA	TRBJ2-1	CASSLIRGAYNEQFF	TGTGCCAGCAGTTTGATCCGGGGCGCCTACAATGAGCAGTTCTTC
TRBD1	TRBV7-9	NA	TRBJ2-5	CASSLLDRGRGETQYF	TGTGCCAGCAGCTTATTAGACAGGGGTCGAGGGGAGACCCAGTACTTC
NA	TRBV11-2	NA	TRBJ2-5	CASSSLRGPRAQYF	TGTGCCAGCAGCTCCCTCCGCGGGCCTAGGGCCCAGTACTTC
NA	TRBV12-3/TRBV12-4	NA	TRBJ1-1	CASRIQGFGTEAFF	TGTGCCAGCAGGATACAGGGTTTTGGCACTGAAGCTTTCTTT
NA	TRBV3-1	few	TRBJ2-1	CASLGRASSNEQFF	TGTGCCAGCTTGGGCAGGGCTAGTTCCAATGAGCAGTTCTTC
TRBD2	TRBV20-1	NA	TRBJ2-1	CSARDSPVGLAGGRVSYNEQFF	TGCAGTGCTAGAGATTCTCCGGTAGGACTAGCGGGAGGGCGCGTGTCCTACAATGAGCAGTTCTTC
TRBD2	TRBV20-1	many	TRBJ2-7	CSADSGMVSYEQYF	TGCAGTGCTGATAGCGGGATGGTCTCCTACGAGCAGTACTTC
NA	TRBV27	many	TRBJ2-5	CASSLSLRETQYF	TGTGCCAGCAGTCTATCCTTGCGGGAGACCCAGTACTTC
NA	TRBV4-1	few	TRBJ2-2	CASSQVKGPTGELFF	TGCGCCAGCAGCCAAGTCAAGGGACCCACCGGGGAGCTGTTTTTT
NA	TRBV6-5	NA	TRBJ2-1	CASSYMGANEQFF	TGTGCCAGCAGTTACATGGGAGCCAATGAGCAGTTCTTC
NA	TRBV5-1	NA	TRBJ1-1	CASSLDGLHRLNTEAFF	TGCGCCAGCAGCTTGGATGGCCTCCACCGATTGAACACTGAAGCTTTCTTT
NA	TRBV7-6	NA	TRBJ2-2	CASSPGTIGGELFF	TGTGCCAGCAGCCCGGGGACAATCGGCGGGGAGCTGTTTTTT
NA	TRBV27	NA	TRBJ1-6	CASSLGPTGGSPLHF	TGTGCCAGCAGTTTAGGGCCCACCGGGGGTTCACCCCTCCACTTT
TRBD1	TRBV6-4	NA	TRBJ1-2	CASSEGTGGANYGYTF	TGTGCCAGCAGTGAAGGGACAGGGGGCGCGAACTATGGCTACACCTTC
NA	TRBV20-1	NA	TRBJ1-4	CSALRRGFWEKLFF	TGCAGTGCCCTCCGTCGGGGGTTCTGGGAAAAACTGTTTTTT
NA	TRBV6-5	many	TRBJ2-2	CASSYVQGYTGELFF	TGTGCCAGCAGTTACGTACAGGGTTACACCGGGGAGCTGTTTTTT
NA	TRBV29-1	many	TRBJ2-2	CSVQVITGELFF	TGCAGCGTTCAGGTTATCACCGGGGAGCTGTTTTTT
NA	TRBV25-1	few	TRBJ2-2	CASSPPGPRTGELFF	TGTGCCAGCAGTCCCCCGGGACCCCGCACCGGGGAGCTGTTTTTT
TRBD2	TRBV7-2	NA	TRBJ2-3	CASSLVVALAGGTQYF	TGTGCCAGCAGCTTAGTTGTCGCGCTAGCGGGTGGAACGCAGTATTTT
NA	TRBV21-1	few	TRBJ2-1	CASSKAETFNEQFF	TGTGCCAGCAGCAAAGCTGAGACTTTCAATGAGCAGTTCTTC
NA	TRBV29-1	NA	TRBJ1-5	CSVANRNQPQHF	TGCAGCGTTGCCAACCGCAATCAGCCCCAGCATTTT
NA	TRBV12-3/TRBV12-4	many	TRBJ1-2	CASRRRTAHGYTF	TGTGCCAGCAGGCGAAGGACAGCCCATGGCTACACCTTC
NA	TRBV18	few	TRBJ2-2	CASSPPTQGRGTGELFF	TGTGCCAGCTCACCACCTACACAGGGACGTGGCACCGGGGAGCTGTTTTTT
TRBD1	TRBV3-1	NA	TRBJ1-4	CASSQRGTENEKLFF	TGTGCCAGCAGCCAGAGGGGGACAGAGAACGAAAAACTGTTTTTT
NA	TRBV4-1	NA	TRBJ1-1	CASSPGDFSTEAFF	TGCGCCAGCAGCCCAGGGGATTTCAGCACTGAAGCTTTCTTT
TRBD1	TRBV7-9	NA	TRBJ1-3	CASSLRQGPGNTIYF	TGTGCCAGCAGCTTAAGACAGGGGCCTGGAAACACCATATATTTT
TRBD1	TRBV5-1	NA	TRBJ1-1	CASSFWTGGLNTEAFF	TGCGCCAGCAGCTTTTGGACAGGGGGACTTAACACTGAAGCTTTCTTT
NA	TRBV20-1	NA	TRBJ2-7	CSARDFFSSYEQYF	TGCAGTGCTAGGGACTTTTTTAGCTCCTACGAGCAGTACTTC
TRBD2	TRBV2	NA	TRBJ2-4	CASRGREGPNIQYF	TGTGCCAGCAGGGGACGGGAGGGCCCGAACATTCAGTACTTC
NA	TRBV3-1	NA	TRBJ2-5	CASSQILGFQETQYF	TGTGCCAGCAGCCAAATACTAGGATTCCAAGAGACCCAGTACTTC
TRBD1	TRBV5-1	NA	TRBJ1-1	CASTGGAHTEAFF	TGCGCCAGCACAGGGGGCGCACACACTGAAGCTTTCTTT
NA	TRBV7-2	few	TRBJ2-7	CASSLEAGFSYEQYF	TGTGCCAGCAGCTTAGAAGCGGGCTTCTCCTACGAGCAGTACTTC
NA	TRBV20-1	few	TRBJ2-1	CSAPLGAPPGFF	TGCAGTGCTCCGCTTGGGGCGCCGCCTGGGTTCTTC
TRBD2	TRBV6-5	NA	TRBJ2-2	CASSILAGNTGELFF	TGTGCCAGCAGTATACTAGCGGGTAACACCGGGGAGCTGTTTTTT
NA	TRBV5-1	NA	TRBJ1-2	CASSVTTTPDSPYGYTF	TGCGCCAGCAGCGTGACCACAACCCCGGACAGTCCCTATGGCTACACCTTC
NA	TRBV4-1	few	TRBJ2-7	CASSQALRYEQYF	TGCGCCAGCAGCCAAGCCCTGCGCTACGAGCAGTACTTC
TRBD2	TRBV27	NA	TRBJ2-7	CASRRLAAEGHEQYF	TGTGCCAGCAGAAGACTAGCGGCAGAAGGCCACGAGCAGTACTTC
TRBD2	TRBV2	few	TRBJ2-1	CAISTSGSTNSYNEQFF	TGTGCCATTTCGACTAGCGGGAGCACAAACTCCTACAATGAGCAGTTCTTC